The next 10 T cell receptor beta chains were all read from a single sample in a study of PD-1 blockade in classical Hodgkin lymphoma (dated by TCRdb to 2018 to 2020). Receptor libraries were prepared by the immunoSEQ multiplex PCR assay. Imported from immuneACCESS, the table was reduced by TCRdb to in-frame sequences with V and J called. These copies leave out some clones; in studies compared against another copy, an unresolved V gene accounts for under half, and the cause of the remainder is not known. In this sample the table shows 10,000 to 15,000 clones, roughly 90% of which occur a single time. 0.8% to 1% of the sample comes from the top ten. According to the study, the label for this sample's time point signals: cycle 4 day 1 (C4D1), after around six weeks of nivolumab. Every trial patient had relapsed after autologous stem cell transplantation, and cohorts A, B and C differed in prior brentuximab vedotin exposure. A Miltenyi CD4+ T cell isolation kit was used for magnetic negative selection to purify CD4+ T cells from thawed PBMCs.

This sample comprised CD4+ T cells from blood, obtained before the fourth cycle of nivolumab. The receptors were gathered from a human donor with classical Hodgkin lymphoma.

The chain recombines TRBV5-1 with TRBJ2-5; 10 bases align to TRBD1. The V and J ends lost 4 bases and 7 bases, in that order; junction bases with no gene match: 10. The CDR3 runs 15 residues. Germline assignment: CDR1 SGHRS and CDR2 YFSETQ. CDR3 sequence reads: CASSPRTGGEGTQYF. The CDR3 DNA follows: TGCGCCAGCAGCCCGCGGACAGGGGGAGAGGGGACCCAGTACTTC. Looking up the rest from reference TRBV5-1 and TRBJ2-5 gives the full variable domain: KAGVTQTPRYLIKTRGQQVTLSCSPISGHRSVSWYQQTPGQGLQFLFEYFSETQRNKGNFPGRFSGRQFSNSRSEMNVSTLELGDSALYLCASSPRTGGEGTQYFGPGTRLLVL.

The chain employs TRBV4-1 and TRBJ2-5; possibly TRBD2 for D (6 bases). The germline V gene encodes CDR1 MGHRA and CDR2 YSYEKL. CDR3 size: 17 residues. The germline V and J ends were trimmed by 0 bases and 2 bases, with 16 bases remaining between them. This CDR3 reads CASSQDHQGLRQETQYF. The CDR3, as DNA: TGCGCCAGCAGCCAAGATCACCAGGGACTTAGACAAGAGACCCAGTACTTC.

This clone was counted a single time. V and J are TRBV6-1 and TRBJ2-7; TRBD2 might be the D (6 bases). Trimming took off 3 bases at V and 2 bases at J, with 23 bases between the two ends. Per the germline V gene, CDR1 is MNHNS and CDR2 is SASEGT. The CDR3 is 18 amino acids. The CDR3 region is CASSDNSWGVIAAYEQYF. DNA of the CDR3: TGTGCCAGCAGTGATAATTCGTGGGGGGTAATAGCGGCCTACGAGCAGTACTTC.

The rearrangement joins TRBV5-5 to TRBJ2-5; 7 bases agree with TRBD1. The V segment lost 2 bases and the J segment 5 bases; nucleotides outside the gene matches: 12. The CDR3 sequence is 16 residues long. Germline lookup yields CDR1 SGHKS and CDR2 YYEKEE (reference sequence). DNA for the CDR3: TGTGCCAGCAGCTTTTCGACAGGGTTGATATTCGAGACCCAGTACTTC. Translating it yields CASSFSTGLIFETQYF.

The chain couples TRBV19 to TRBJ2-5; 15 positions agree with TRBD2. Germline assignment: CDR1 LNHDA and CDR2 SQIVND (reference sequence). The CDR3 sequence is 16 residues long. J gave up 4 bases and V 6 bases, and 6 bases lay outside the gene matches. The CDR3 protein is CASRGWTSGRGETQYF. The CDR3, as DNA: TGTGCCAGTAGGGGGTGGACTAGCGGGAGGGGAGAGACCCAGTACTTC.

The genes are TRBV7-9 and TRBJ1-1, with 7 bases fitting TRBD1. Germline V lookup: CDR1 SEHNR, CDR2 FQNEAQ (reference sequence). The CDR3 is 13 amino acids. V lost 1 base and J lost 10; bases outside the gene matches: 6. CDR3 sequence: CASSLGQGIRAFF. The CDR3 DNA is TGTGCCAGCAGCTTAGGACAGGGAATCAGAGCTTTCTTT.

The chain carries TRBV15 and TRBJ2-3; 7 bases match TRBD1. Germline values: CDR1 LNHNV, CDR2 YYDKDF (reference sequence). The CDR3 is 14 residues long. V gave up 2 bases and J gave up 5 bases; unmatched junction bases: 4. The chain's CDR3 is CATSRIQGIDTQYF. The CDR3 nucleotides read TGTGCCACCAGCAGAATACAGGGGATAGATACGCAGTATTTT.

The chain uses TRBV5-1 and TRBJ1-5; weak D call: TRBD1 (6 bases). Trimming took off 1 base at V and 1 base at J, with 9 bases between the two ends. CDR1 is SGHRS and CDR2 is YFSETQ in the germline V gene. The CDR3 runs 15 residues. CDR3 loop: CASSLSGDSNQPQHF. The CDR3 DNA is TGCGCCAGCAGCTTGTCAGGGGACAGCAATCAGCCCCAGCATTTT.

Written as DNA, the CDR3 is TGTGCCAGCACCTTGAATTTGTGGGGGGACACTGAAGCTTTCTTT. This translates into CASTLNLWGDTEAFF. The chain employs TRBV11-2 and TRBJ1-1; the D gene is possibly TRBD1 (5 bases). The V gene's germline CDR1 is SGHAT and CDR2 FQNNGV. V lost 7 bases and J lost 3, with 18 bases in between. The CDR3 totals 15 residues.

The chain employs TRBV4-2 and TRBJ2-1; 12 bases agree with TRBD2. V was clipped by 4 bases and J by 0 bases; unmatched bases: 4. There are 17 residues in the CDR3. Germline CDR1 and CDR2: LGHNA and YNFKEQ. The CDR3 spells CASSPWTSGASYNEQFF. As DNA, the CDR3 is TGTGCCAGCAGCCCATGGACTAGCGGGGCCTCCTACAATGAGCAGTTCTTC.